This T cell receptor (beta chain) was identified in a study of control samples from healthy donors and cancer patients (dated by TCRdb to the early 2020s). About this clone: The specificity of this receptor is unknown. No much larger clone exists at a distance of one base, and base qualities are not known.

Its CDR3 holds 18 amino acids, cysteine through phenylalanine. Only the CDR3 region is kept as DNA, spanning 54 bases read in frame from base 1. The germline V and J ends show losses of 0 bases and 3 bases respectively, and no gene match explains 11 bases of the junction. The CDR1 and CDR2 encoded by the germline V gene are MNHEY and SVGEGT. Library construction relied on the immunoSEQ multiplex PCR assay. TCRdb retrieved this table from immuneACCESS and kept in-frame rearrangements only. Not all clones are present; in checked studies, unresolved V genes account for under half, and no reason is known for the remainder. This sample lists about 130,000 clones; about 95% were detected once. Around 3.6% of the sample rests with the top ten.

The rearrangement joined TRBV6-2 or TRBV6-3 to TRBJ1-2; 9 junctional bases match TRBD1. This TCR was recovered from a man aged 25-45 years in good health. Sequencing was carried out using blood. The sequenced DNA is TGTGCCAGCAGTTACTCGCAACTTAACAGGGGGCGCGACTATGGCTACACCTTC. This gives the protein CASSYSQLNRGRDYGYTF.